This T cell receptor beta chain was sequenced during a study of human T cells and chemical hapten exposure. Across the whole study: Patients received weekly diphenylcyclopropenone doses to the scalp throughout the approximately 25-week study. Patients, predominantly female, presented with alopecia areata, totalis or universalis. Points from the study as a whole: Controls formed significantly fewer large CDR3 similarity clusters than expanded TCRs did.

One entry per CDR3 protein, called by TCRdb with MiXCR from the RACE reads. This sample yields 85,000 to 120,000 distinct CDR3 sequences, of which around 10% are seen a single time; over 1.5% belongs to the top ten. The CDR3 extends over 17 amino acids. Between the trimmed V and J ends, which lost 5 bases and 4 bases, there was a span of 23 bases. Germline values: CDR1 MNHEY, CDR2 SVGEGT. The time point denotes: pre-sensitization, week 0. Treatment of the sample: therapeutic diphenylcyclopropenone sensitization with weekly scalp DPC. This clonotype showed up many times. The antigen is undetermined. V usage is TRBV6-2 or TRBV6-3 and J usage is TRBJ1-1; the D gene is possibly TRBD1 (5 bases). The sequence was obtained from a woman aged 45 to 65 with alopecia areata. Some clones in this sample may be carry-over from other donors' samples. This specimen consisted of whole blood, obtained in connection with sensitization to the hapten diphenylcyclopropenone (DPC). The CDR3 region is CASSPGYQGTSGTEAFF. CDR3 nucleotides: TGTGCCAGCAGTCCCGGGTACCAGGGAACCTCAGGCACTGAAGCTTTCTTT.